Listed below are T cell receptor beta chains from one sample, sequenced in a study of glioma-infiltrating T cells after dendritic cell vaccination. Repertoires were generated with immunoSEQ multiplex PCR, while TCRdb's copy carries only in-frame clones and drops some. The sample lists 45,000 to 60,000 clones, about 79% occurring once. The specimen was blood, collected after dendritic cell vaccination. These receptors came from a human donor with glioblastoma. CDR3s include the opening cysteine and the closing phenylalanine or tryptophan. The order of the fields is J gene, CDR3 length, D gene, V gene, clone size, CDR3 protein, CDR3 DNA. D genes are given only for firm matches. Where a row states a size, it is once, few, many or the class of an expanded clone; other rows omit it.

>TRBJ1-2|12|-|TRBV19|-
CASSIMLYGYTF
TGTGCCAGTAGTATAATGCTATATGGCTACACCTTC
>TRBJ2-1|12|-|TRBV5-4|-
CASSPRYNEQFF
TGTGCCAGCAGCCCTCGTTACAATGAGCAGTTCTTC
>TRBJ2-2|14|-|TRBV5-1|-
CASSLSQGTGELFF
TGCGCCAGCAGCTTGAGCCAGGGTACCGGGGAGCTGTTTTTT
>TRBJ2-6|12|-|TRBV21-1|-
CARAAGANVLTF
TGTGCCAGGGCGGCTGGGGCCAACGTCCTGACTTTC
>TRBJ1-6|18|-|TRBV19|-
CASSIDLGELPLNSPLHF
TGTGCCAGTAGTATAGATCTAGGGGAACTTCCCTTAAATTCACCCCTCCACTTT
>TRBJ2-1|16|TRBD2|TRBV30|-
CAWSVLTSGGAWEQFF
TGTGCCTGGAGTGTACTAACTAGCGGGGGGGCCTGGGAGCAGTTCTTC
>TRBJ2-7|12|-|TRBV2|-
CASSQGGGTRYF
TGTGCCAGCAGCCAAGGGGGGGGAACGAGGTACTTC
>TRBJ2-2|14|TRBD1|TRBV7-3|once
CATKGAPNTGELFF
TGTGCCACCAAGGGGGCGCCGAACACCGGGGAGCTGTTTTTT
>TRBJ2-7|13|-|TRBV7-9|-
CASSPRETYEQYF
TGTGCCAGCAGCCCGAGGGAAACCTACGAGCAGTACTTC
>TRBJ1-1|14|-|TRBV5-1|-
CASRDGTSNTEAFF
TGCGCCAGCAGAGACGGGACTTCGAACACTGAAGCTTTCTTT
>TRBJ1-2|14|-|TRBV12-5|-
CASGLAQRNYGYTF
TGTGCTAGTGGTTTGGCCCAGCGGAACTATGGCTACACCTTC
>TRBJ1-1|14|-|TRBV10-1|-
CASSESSENTEAFF
TGCGCCAGCAGTGAGTCGTCAGAGAACACTGAAGCTTTCTTT
>TRBJ2-1|17|-|TRBV4-3|-
CASSRTPTETISNEQFF
TGCGCCAGCAGCCGTACCCCGACGGAGACGATCTCCAATGAGCAGTTCTTC
>TRBJ1-1|15|TRBD1|TRBV28|-
CASGELGTANTEAFF
TGTGCCAGCGGAGAGCTAGGGACAGCGAACACTGAAGCTTTCTTT
>TRBJ2-7|15|-|TRBV5-1|-
CASTEQTDSSYEQYF
TGCGCCAGCACCGAACAGACAGATAGCTCCTACGAGCAGTACTTC
>TRBJ2-2|17|-|TRBV5-1|-
CASSLLSGWENTGELFF
TGCGCCAGCAGCTTGCTCTCAGGGTGGGAGAACACCGGGGAGCTGTTTTTT
>TRBJ1-2|16|-|TRBV27|-
CASSSARQAGRLGYTF
TGTGCCAGCAGTTCTGCCCGACAGGCGGGTAGATTGGGCTACACCTTC
>TRBJ1-2|16|TRBD1|TRBV7-2|-
CASSLGGTGRTYGYTF
TGTGCCAGCAGCTTAGGGGGGACAGGGAGGACCTATGGCTACACCTTC
>TRBJ1-5|12|-|TRBV30|-
CAWSQVNQPQHF
TGTGCCTGGAGCCAGGTCAATCAGCCCCAGCATTTT
>TRBJ2-3|13|-|TRBV5-1|-
CASSRGATDTQYF
TGCGCCAGCAGCCGGGGAGCCACAGATACGCAGTATTTT
>TRBJ1-1|13|TRBD1|TRBV6-5|-
CASMTTGAFLAFF
TGTGCCAGCATGACGACAGGGGCCTTTTTAGCTTTCTTT
>TRBJ2-1|15|-|TRBV14|-
CASSQDRVPYNEQFF
TGTGCCAGCAGCCAAGACAGGGTGCCATACAATGAGCAGTTCTTC
>TRBJ2-7|15|-|TRBV7-6|-
CASSWASGGPYEQYF
TGTGCCAGCAGCTGGGCCTCCGGGGGTCCCTACGAGCAGTACTTC
>TRBJ1-1|14|TRBD1|TRBV5-6|-
CASSLQGMDTEAFF
TGTGCCAGCAGCCTACAGGGGATGGACACTGAAGCTTTCTTT
>TRBJ2-7|15|-|TRBV2|-
CASSGFTAPNYEQYF
TGTGCCAGCAGTGGTTTCACAGCCCCAAACTACGAGCAGTACTTC
>TRBJ2-3|18|TRBD2|TRBV4-2|-
CASSQDRGTISLADTQYF
TGTGCCAGCAGCCAAGATCGCGGGACTATTAGTTTGGCAGATACGCAGTATTTT
>TRBJ1-2|13|-|TRBV6-1|-
CASPRGEGYGYTF
TGTGCCAGCCCACGAGGGGAGGGCTATGGCTACACCTTC
>TRBJ2-2|16|-|TRBV6-1|once
CASSESLGTPPGELFF
TGTGCCAGCAGTGAATCCCTAGGAACCCCACCCGGGGAGCTGTTTTTT
>TRBJ1-2|13|-|TRBV6-1|once
CASSVTQNYGYTF
TGTGCCAGCAGTGTCACACAGAACTATGGCTACACCTTC
>TRBJ1-1|16|TRBD1|TRBV27|-
CASSLLAPQGTTEAFF
TGTGCCAGCAGTTTATTGGCGCCACAGGGGACTACTGAAGCTTTCTTT
>TRBJ2-5|17|-|TRBV7-6|-
CASRFRARVSGGETQYF
TGTGCCAGCAGATTCCGGGCCCGCGTCAGCGGCGGGGAGACCCAGTACTTC
>TRBJ2-1|15|TRBD2|TRBV13|-
CASSLGGGEYNEQFF
TGTGCCAGCAGCTTAGGCGGGGGGGAGTACAATGAGCAGTTCTTC
>TRBJ2-1|17|TRBD1|TRBV11-2|-
CASSLEPPQGGYNEQFF
TGTGCCAGCAGCTTAGAGCCCCCACAGGGGGGTTACAATGAGCAGTTCTTC
>TRBJ2-4|16|-|TRBV30|few
CAWTAGRDIAKNIQYF
TGTGCCTGGACGGCTGGCAGGGATATAGCCAAAAACATTCAGTACTTC
>TRBJ1-2|15|-|TRBV7-2|-
CASSLTQGSLYGYTF
TGTGCCAGCAGCTTAACACAGGGAAGTCTCTATGGCTACACCTTC
>TRBJ2-5|13|-|TRBV19|-
CASSRTIRETQYF
TGTGCCAGTAGTAGGACTATTAGGGAGACCCAGTACTTC
>TRBJ1-2|14|-|TRBV7-3|-
CASSPARGLEGYTF
TGTGCCAGCAGCCCAGCCAGGGGCCTGGAGGGCTACACCTTC
>TRBJ1-1|15|TRBD1|TRBV30|-
CAWSWDSRRRAEAFF
TGTGCCTGGAGTTGGGACAGCCGGCGGAGAGCTGAAGCTTTCTTT
>TRBJ2-5|14|-|TRBV18|-
CASSPPTGQETQYF
TGTGCCAGCTCACCACCGACAGGACAAGAGACCCAGTACTTC
>TRBJ1-2|17|-|TRBV7-2|-
CASSLGDQTGANYGYTF
TGTGCCAGCAGCTTGGGAGACCAGACAGGAGCTAACTATGGCTACACCTTC
>TRBJ1-4|17|-|TRBV18|-
CASSRQYNSATNEKLFF
TGTGCCAGCTCACGACAGTACAATTCTGCAACTAATGAAAAACTGTTTTTT
>TRBJ1-6|16|TRBD1|TRBV19|-
CASSSSGGADNSPLHF
TGTGCCAGTAGTTCCTCAGGGGGCGCAGATAATTCACCCCTCCACTTT
>TRBJ2-7|16|TRBD1|TRBV6-5|-
CASSSPGQGVPYEQYF
TGTGCCAGCAGTTCACCGGGACAGGGGGTCCCCTACGAGCAGTACTTC
>TRBJ1-1|15|-|TRBV2|-
CASSVTIPGNTEAFF
TGTGCCAGCAGTGTGACTATACCGGGGAACACTGAAGCTTTCTTT
>TRBJ2-7|13|-|TRBV27|-
CASGLHRSSEQYF
TGTGCCAGCGGTCTACACAGGTCTAGCGAGCAGTACTTC
>TRBJ1-5|12|TRBD1|TRBV2|-
CARGQGNQPQHF
TGTGCCAGGGGACAGGGCAATCAGCCCCAGCATTTT
>TRBJ2-3|14|-|TRBV18|-
CASSSSGSTDTQYF
TGTGCCAGCTCATCGTCAGGAAGCACAGATACGCAGTATTTT
>TRBJ1-1|16|-|TRBV4-1|-
CASSKLLQGLNTEAFF
TGCGCCAGCAGCAAACTCCTACAGGGTTTGAACACTGAAGCTTTCTTT
>TRBJ2-3|15|-|TRBV18|-
CASSPPGGPGDTQYF
TGTGCCAGCTCACCACCTGGGGGCCCCGGCGATACGCAGTATTTT
>TRBJ1-6|17|-|TRBV5-1|-
CASSLAVERGSNSPLHF
TGCGCCAGCAGCTTGGCCGTGGAACGGGGATCGAATTCACCCCTCCACTTT